The clone carrying this T cell receptor beta chain was counted once. Its antigen remains unknown. Here immunoSEQ multiplex PCR was the method, and the copy in TCRdb shows in-frame clones only, minus some. Of roughly 680,000 clones in the sample, roughly two thirds were seen once. Germline V gene data show CDR1 as MNHNY and CDR2 as SVGAGI (reference sequence). CDR3 length: 12 amino acids. The sample is drawn from a study of shared clonotypes between healthy human individuals. Study-level background: Donors had three CD4 naive, three CD4 memory, two CD8 naive and one CD8 memory plate apiece. Overall study findings and caveats: A few donors held around 5% of naive CD4 clonotypes in common.

This clonotype was obtained from a woman aged 25 to 45 in good health. The specimen sequenced was memory CD4+ T cells sorted from blood. Subset of the sample: CD45RA-negative fraction. The chain uses TRBV6-6 and TRBJ1-5; D is possibly TRBD1 (5 bases). The CDR3 coding sequence is TGTGCTGGGGGGGTGAGCAATCAGCCCCAGCATTTT. Translating gives CAGGVSNQPQHF.